The sequence of this T cell receptor (beta chain) was determined in a study of T cell repertoires in cytomegalovirus infection. Study details: Well-studied HLA-B-restricted CMV epitopes were used in the study alongside recently identified HLA-C-restricted ones. CMV infection together with matching HLA type was indicated by public TCR beta signatures. Study outcomes and limitations: Summed frequency of shared TCR beta families picked out CMV carriers who also had the relevant HLA. There were HLA-C-restricted CMV-specific TCR beta clonotypes dominating the ex vivo response.

V lost 0 bases and J lost 3, with 8 bases in between. Germline V gene lookup returns CDR1 LGHNA and CDR2 YNFKEQ. This CDR3 has 14 residues. As to this clonotype: Its matching antigen is unknown.

MiXCR was run by TCRdb on the reads, yielding one entry per CDR3 protein. The table shows roughly 860,000 distinct CDR3 sequences, with about 33% occurring only once. The V gene is TRBV4-2, the J gene TRBJ2-5; no clear D. The source is a human donor in good health (CMV status not recorded). Some clones in this sample may be carry-over from other donors' samples. Sequences were derived from cultured CD8+ T cells from PBMCs, sampled from culture after CMV antigen stimulation. The DNA of the CDR3 is TGTGCCAGCAGCCAAGATCTGCTAGAAGAGACCCAGTACTTC. This encodes CASSQDLLEETQYF.